The clone carrying this TCR beta chain was seen more than once but under ten times. Its target is unknown. The entry originates in a study of identical twins. General study results and limits: Possibly, invariant MAIT and iNKT cells partly confounded zero-insertion analyses. An excess of low generation probability was shown by twin-shared out-of-frame alpha sequences.

TCRdb called the 5' RACE reads again in MiXCR, with one record for every CDR3 protein. Here the sample spans 400,000 to 550,000 distinct CDR3 sequences, less than 25% being singletons. The J segment lost 11 bases and the V segment lost 0 bases, leaving 4 bases of the junction unmatched. The CDR3 sequence is 13 residues long. The V gene's germline CDR1 is SEHNR and CDR2 FQNEAQ (reference sequence). This sample also appeared in a second study, on T cells expressing NK-cell markers. That investigation notes: Eight donors were sequenced, seven testing HCMV-seropositive and one testing seronegative. Whether expanded NKG2C+ T cell clones recognized HCMV stayed uncertain.

This sequence joins TRBV7-9 and TRBJ2-1; the match to TRBD2 covers 7 bases. This sequence originates from a woman aged 18-29 years in good health. The specimen was CD4+ T cells sorted from blood. CDR3 coding DNA: TGTGCCAGCAGCTTAGCGCAGGGAGGGAAGCAGTTCTTC. This translates into CASSLAQGGKQFF.